This T cell receptor (beta chain) was found in a study of a mutant IDH1 vaccine in newly diagnosed glioma. Study information: Treated patients showed a male proportion of around 62%, a female proportion of about 40%, and a mean age of around 40 years. Former treatment meant radiotherapy, temozolomide, or both; the majority had gotten both. Findings and caveats of the study: Apparently unrelated to pseudoprogression were changes in the top peripheral T cell clonotypes.

TCRdb keeps only in-frame clones here, not all; method: immunoSEQ multiplex PCR. The table shows 25,000 to 30,000 clones, with roughly three quarters occurring only once. The time point here: week 5, during vaccination. Every single dose of the vaccine, 300 ug of mutant IDH1 20-mer peptide, came with topical imiquimod. Germline CDR1 SEHNR, CDR2 FQNEAQ (reference sequence). The CDR3 is 15 residues long. The ends were cut back, 6 bases at V and 5 bases at J, with 19 bases in the middle. About this clone: Its antigen is unidentified.

Sample: PBMCs, taken from a glioma patient whose treatment included an IDH1 peptide vaccine. The sequence came from a man aged 40-50 years with glioma. Some clones in this sample may be carry-over from other donors' samples. The gene calls are TRBV7-9 and TRBJ1-1, with TRBD1 as a possible D gene (6 bases). CDR3 in DNA: TGTGCCAGCAGTTCTGACGGGGGGCACTGGACTGAAGCTTTCTTT. Protein sequence: CASSSDGGHWTEAFF.